The next 27 T cell receptor beta chains were all read from a single sample in a study of blood T cell repertoires in COVID-19. Method: immunoSEQ multiplex PCR; TCRdb's copy keeps in-frame clones and lacks some. The table includes 68,000 or so clones, 70% to 85% detected once. Source material: peripheral blood. The receptors were gathered from a woman in her fifties or sixties with acute or convalescent COVID-19.

This rearrangement joins TRBV6-5 to TRBJ2-3; D gene unclear. Germline V gives CDR1 MNHEY, CDR2 SVGAGI. CDR3 length: 14 amino acids. V lost 4 bases, J lost 2 bases, and 10 bases lay in between. CDR3 sequence (DNA): TGTGCCAGCAGTTTGAACCGGTTCACAGATACGCAGTATTTT. It translates to CASSLNRFTDTQYF.

J is TRBJ1-2 and V is TRBV10-3, with TRBD1 identical over 8 bases. The junction had 9 bases not matched to a gene; V was cut back by 4 bases and J by 5 bases. Germline loops: CDR1 ENHRY, CDR2 SYGVKD. The CDR3 consists of 15 residues. DNA of the CDR3: TGTGCCATCAGTGCGGCAGGGGGCGAGGGATATGGCTACACCTTC. Amino acids: CAISAAGGEGYGYTF.

The chain employs TRBV4-3 and TRBJ1-2; tentatively, D is TRBD1 (6 bases). This CDR3 spans 15 amino acids. The germline V gene encodes CDR1 LGHNA and CDR2 YSLEER. The V gene lost 0 bases and the J gene lost 5 bases, with 13 bases spanning the gap. As DNA, the CDR3 is TGCGCCAGCAGCCAAGATATCGGGGGGCCTTATGGCTACACCTTC. It translates to CASSQDIGGPYGYTF.

In DNA, the CDR3 is TGTGCCAGCAGCCGGCTAGCGGGAGGGCCGAGCACCGGGGAGCTGTTTTTT. It translates to CASSRLAGGPSTGELFF. The V and J genes are TRBV3-1 (or the pseudogene TRBV3-2) and TRBJ2-2, with 12 bases lining up with TRBD2. V was pared by 4 bases and J by 4 bases, with 7 bases of the junction left unmatched. The length of the CDR3 is 17 residues. Per germline, CDR1 LGHDT and CDR2 YNNKEL (reference sequence).

The table lists this clone with a few counts. The chain is built from TRBV7-3 and TRBJ1-1; D gene unclear. The CDR3 sequence is 13 residues long. Germline CDR1 SGHTA, CDR2 FQGTGA. Trimming took off 5 bases at V and 3 bases at J, with 10 bases between the two ends. The CDR3 DNA is TGTGCCAGCAGCCCAAACGCGGACACTGAAGCTTTCTTT. The encoded protein is CASSPNADTEAFF.

The chain combines TRBV29-1 with TRBJ2-7, with 14 bases identical to TRBD2. This CDR3 is built from 12 residues. Germline V gene data show CDR1 as SQVTM and CDR2 as ANQGSEA. Trimming cost V 7 bases and J 6 bases; bases outside gene matches: 2. The CDR3 protein is CSAGLAGGEQYF. CDR3 coding DNA: TGCAGCGCCGGACTAGCGGGAGGCGAGCAGTACTTC.

CDR3 amino acids: CAWTGRANTEAFF. In DNA form, the CDR3 reads TGTGCCTGGACGGGCAGGGCGAACACTGAAGCTTTCTTT. The chain combines TRBV30 with TRBJ1-1; possible D gene TRBD1, 5 bases. V lost 4 bases to trimming and J lost 1 base, with 10 bases between them. Germline CDR1 GTSNPN, CDR2 SVGIG (reference sequence). CDR3 length: 13 amino acids.

This rearrangement joins TRBV6-5 to TRBJ1-1; unclear D gene. Germline V CDR1 and CDR2: MNHEY, SVGAGI. The germline V and J ends were trimmed by 10 bases and 1 base, with 13 bases remaining between them. This CDR3 is 13 amino acids long. Here the CDR3 reads CATSGYGNTEAFF. The CDR3 DNA sequence: TGTGCCACCTCCGGGTACGGGAACACTGAAGCTTTCTTT.

The J gene is TRBJ1-2, the V gene TRBV5-5; D may be TRBD1 (5 bases). Germline CDR1 reads SGHKS; CDR2 reads YYEKEE (reference sequence). The CDR3 covers 16 residues. Trimming shortened V by 0 bases and J by 5 bases, and 17 bases separated the two germline ends. In nucleotides, the CDR3 is TGTGCCAGCAGCTTGGGGGGCGGTGGGGTCCGGTATGGCTACACCTTC. It encodes CASSLGGGGVRYGYTF.

The CDR3 nucleotides read TGTGCCAGCAGCTCCCGGGACAGGGGGTATGGCACTGAAGCTTTCTTT. Translated, it gives CASSSRDRGYGTEAFF. V and J are TRBV7-3 and TRBJ1-1; 11 bases are a match to TRBD1. Germline CDR1 is SGHTA and CDR2 is FQGTGA. The CDR3 loop spans 16 amino acids. V lost 4 bases and J lost 4; bases outside the gene matches: 8.

This chain uses TRBV10-3 with TRBJ1-1; a weak D match, TRBD1 (6 bases). CDR1 is ENHRY and CDR2 is SYGVKD in the germline V gene. Trimming removed 6 bases from V and 8 bases from J, with 19 bases in between. The CDR3 loop spans 14 amino acids. CDR3: CAISQQGAGSEAFF. The CDR3 region has the DNA TGTGCCATCAGCCAACAGGGCGCCGGTTCCGAAGCTTTCTTT.

The chain joins TRBV30 to TRBJ1-1, with 7 bases fitting TRBD1. This CDR3 region has 15 residues. The V gene's germline CDR1 is GTSNPN and CDR2 SVGIG (reference sequence). V shed 4 bases, J shed 0 bases, and the junction held 8 bases outside the gene matches. The CDR3 DNA follows: TGTGCCTGGAAAGGGGGACAGACCCTGAACACTGAAGCTTTCTTT. Translation: CAWKGGQTLNTEAFF.

The V call is TRBV5-5, the J call TRBJ2-5; a weak D match, TRBD1 (6 bases). CDR1 and CDR2 (germline): SGHKS, YYEKEE (reference sequence). Trimming removed 0 bases from V and 2 bases from J, with 14 bases in between. The CDR3 sequence is 16 residues long. The CDR3 loop reads CASSLDGTKAQETQYF. As DNA, the CDR3 is TGTGCCAGCAGCTTGGATGGGACAAAGGCACAAGAGACCCAGTACTTC.

In its sample, this clone was seen many times. V gene TRBV4-3 combines with J gene TRBJ2-3; 8 bases line up with TRBD2. The CDR3 extends over 17 amino acids. Per the germline V gene, CDR1 is LGHNA and CDR2 is YSLEER. Unmatched junction bases numbered 13, after V lost 2 bases and J lost 6 bases. CDR3 coding DNA: TGCGCCAGCAGCCAATCCTACCGGGGGGGAGGGGCGGATACGCAGTATTTT. Residues: CASSQSYRGGGADTQYF.

This clone turned up a few times. The chain uses TRBV24-1 and TRBJ2-7, with TRBD2 matching 8 bases. Unmatched junction bases numbered 15, after V lost 0 bases and J lost 0 bases. CDR3 length equals 20 residues. Germline V gives CDR1 KGHDR, CDR2 SFDVKD. The CDR3 reads CATSDLAGGRISKGSYEQYF. Written as DNA, the CDR3 is TGTGCCACCAGTGATTTGGCGGGAGGCAGGATATCTAAAGGCTCCTACGAGCAGTACTTC.

CDR3 in DNA: TGTGCCAGCTCACGGTCGCGGACTTCTCTTCAAGAGACCCAGTACTTC. Translated, it gives CASSRSRTSLQETQYF. This chain joins TRBV18 and TRBJ2-5, with a tentative D call TRBD2 (5 bases). The CDR3 covers 16 residues. CDR1 KGHSH and CDR2 LQKENI come from the germline V gene. V was shortened by 4 bases and J by 2 bases, with 17 bases between the two germline ends.

This chain uses TRBV24-1 with TRBJ2-2; 8 bases line up with TRBD1. Trimming cost V 0 bases and J 4 bases; bases outside gene matches: 3. This CDR3 region has 16 residues. From germline, CDR1 is KGHDR and CDR2 SFDVKD. This CDR3 is CATSDLPDRATGELFF. CDR3 in DNA: TGTGCCACCAGTGATTTGCCGGACAGGGCCACCGGGGAGCTGTTTTTT.

This clone was counted a single time. The CDR3 protein is CASSESQSSGANVLTF. The CDR3 coding sequence is TGTGCCAGCAGTGAGAGTCAAAGCTCTGGGGCCAACGTCCTGACTTTC. The chain carries TRBV11-2 and TRBJ2-6; D is unresolved. V was shortened by 6 bases and J by 0 bases, with 12 bases between the two germline ends. The CDR3 contains 16 residues. From germline, CDR1 is SGHAT and CDR2 FQNNGV. The full variable domain, in which reference TRBV11-2 and TRBJ2-6 provide the parts outside the CDR3, is EAGVAQSPRYKIIEKRQSVAFWCNPISGHATLYWYQQILGQGPKLLIQFQNNGVVDDSQLPKDRFSAERLKGVDSTLKIQPAKLEDSAVYLCASSESQSSGANVLTFGAGSRLTVL.

This chain uses TRBV29-1 with TRBJ2-7; a weak D match, TRBD2 (5 bases). The CDR3 is 13 residues long. Germline loops: CDR1 SQVTM, CDR2 ANQGSEA. Trimming shortened V by 8 bases and J by 3 bases, and 17 bases separated the two germline ends. CDR3 region: CSPTQRFYYEQYF. CDR3 in DNA: TGCAGCCCGACCCAGCGGTTCTACTACGAGCAGTACTTC.

This sequence joins TRBV9 and TRBJ2-3; no clear D gene. CDR1 is SGDLS and CDR2 is YYNGEE in the germline V gene. The CDR3 loop spans 15 amino acids. Trimming took 4 bases from V and 0 from J, leaving 12 bases between them. CDR3: CASSLLSGSTDTQYF. CDR3 nucleotide sequence: TGTGCCAGCAGCCTTCTTTCCGGGAGCACAGATACGCAGTATTTT.

The chain has TRBV10-1 and TRBJ2-1; D gene unclear. The CDR3 is 14 amino acids. Deletions cut 2 bases from V and 8 bases from J, with 13 bases between. The germline CDR1 and CDR2 sequences are WNHNN and SYGVQD (reference sequence). The CDR3 is CASSERQQRHEQFF. The CDR3 coding sequence is TGCGCCAGCAGTGAGCGGCAACAGAGACATGAGCAGTTCTTC.

The chain has TRBV3-1 (or the pseudogene TRBV3-2) and TRBJ2-7; 9 bases agree with TRBD2. The germline V gene encodes CDR1 LGHDT and CDR2 YNNKEL (reference sequence). This CDR3 contains 19 residues. V lost 4 bases, J lost 0 bases, and 16 bases stayed unmatched. The CDR3 bases are TGTGCCAGCAGCCCCGGCCCCGGCATAGCGGGGGTGAGCTCCTACGAGCAGTACTTC. Its translation is CASSPGPGIAGVSSYEQYF.

The J gene is TRBJ2-1, the V gene TRBV19, with D possibly matching TRBD1 (6 bases). Germline lookup yields CDR1 LNHDA and CDR2 SQIVND (reference sequence). The ends were cut back, 4 bases at V and 7 bases at J, with 17 bases in the middle. This CDR3 has 15 amino acids. CDR3 protein: CASSTSRQVANEQFF. CDR3 nucleotides: TGTGCCAGTAGTACTAGTAGACAGGTAGCGAATGAGCAGTTCTTC.

J is TRBJ2-1 and V is TRBV7-2; TRBD2 agrees at 7 bases. Per germline, CDR1 SGHTA and CDR2 FQGNSA. The CDR3 has 15 residues. V was clipped by 5 bases and J by 9 bases; unmatched bases: 13. The CDR3 DNA sequence: TGTGCCAGCAGCCGGGGATGGGAGGGCCTAGGTGAGCAGTTCTTC. Its protein product is CASSRGWEGLGEQFF.

The V call is TRBV28, the J call TRBJ1-2; no clear D. Germline CDR1 is MDHEN and CDR2 is SYDVKM. The length of the CDR3 is 16 residues. V was shortened by 5 bases and J by 1 base, with 17 bases between the two germline ends. The CDR3 sequence is CASSPIETLLNYGYTF. CDR3 DNA: TGTGCCAGCAGTCCCATTGAGACACTCCTTAACTATGGCTACACCTTC.

This chain links TRBV27 with TRBJ1-5; 7 bases are a match to TRBD1. Germline trimming cut 5 bases from V and 0 bases from J; bases unmatched to any gene: 16. The CDR3 contains 19 residues. CDR1 and CDR2 (germline): MNHEY, SMNVEV (reference sequence). This chain's CDR3 is CASSATGQATPYSNQPQHF. The CDR3 DNA is TGTGCCAGCAGTGCGACAGGACAGGCAACCCCGTATAGCAATCAGCCCCAGCATTTT.

This clone showed up just once. The chain combines TRBV2 with TRBJ2-1; TRBD2 matches at 9 bases. V shed 6 bases, J shed 10 bases, and the junction held 7 bases outside the gene matches. CDR3 length: 13 amino acids. Germline CDR1 is SNHLY and CDR2 is FYNNEI. The CDR3 protein is CASRRVAGEEQFF. For the CDR3, the DNA is TGTGCCAGCAGAAGGGTAGCGGGGGAAGAGCAGTTCTTC.